This record concerns one TCR beta chain sequence. What it recognizes is unknown. Cycle 7 day 1, cycle 4 day 1, and baseline were the timepoints at which blood was sampled. This sample was taken from a study of OX40 agonist ivuxolimab in advanced cancers. Notes on the study in general: Expanded peripheral T cells had an undetermined antigen specificity. CD8+ T cells showed, on average, more clonal expansion than CD4+ cells. Near-lowest levels of clonal expansion characterized partial responders at 0.1-3.0 mg/kg.

After removal of 1 base from V and 6 bases from J, the junction contained 2 bases not matched to a gene. CDR1 is LNHDA and CDR2 is SQIVND in the germline V gene (reference sequence). The CDR3 spans 13 residues. Using immunoSEQ multiplex PCR, the repertoire was profiled, and TCRdb retains in-frame clones only, with some absent. The sample lists roughly 49,000 clones, 81% seen once, with about 7% in the top ten. Sequenced here: CD4+ or CD8+ T cells sorted from blood, sampled in a trial of the OX40 agonist ivuxolimab. The source is an adult with an advanced solid tumor such as melanoma, head and neck, liver or kidney cancer. The chain recombines TRBV19 with TRBJ1-1, with 7 bases lining up with TRBD1. CDR3 residues: CASSIARGAEAFF. CDR3 sequence (DNA): TGTGCCAGTAGTATAGCCAGGGGGGCTGAAGCTTTCTTT.